A selection of T cell receptor beta chains follows, all from one sample in a study of Ad26.COV2.S vaccination and SARS-CoV-2 variants. Using immunoSEQ multiplex PCR, the repertoire was profiled, and TCRdb retains in-frame clones only, with some absent. Of roughly 380,000 clones listed, 92% are singletons. The material sequenced was peripheral blood, taken after recovery from COVID-19. The source is a human donor who had recovered from COVID-19. CDR3s include the opening cysteine and the closing phenylalanine or tryptophan. A D gene is named only where the DNA matches it firmly. For some rows the clone size is stated as once, few or many, or as a class when expanded; others skip it.

d_call,cdr3_length,j_call,v_call,clone_size,cdr3_nt,cdr3_aa
TRBD1,14,TRBJ1-2,TRBV6-5,.,TGTGCCAGCAGTTCCCCGACAGGGGGTCGTGGCTACACCTTC,CASSSPTGGRGYTF
.,12,TRBJ1-4,TRBV4-3,.,TGCGCCAGCAGCCAAGTAGCGGGGAAACTGTTTTTT,CASSQVAGKLFF
.,9,TRBJ1-6,TRBV19,.,TGTGCACGGCCAGGGAACCTTCTCTTT,CARPGNLLF
TRBD1,16,TRBJ1-2,TRBV5-1,.,TGCGCCAGCAGCGAATTTACAGGGGGCAAAGTGGGTGGCTACACCTTC,CASSEFTGGKVGGYTF
TRBD2,15,TRBJ2-1,TRBV6-5,.,TGTGCCAGCAGTTTGACTAGCGGGGGCCGGAGTGAGCAGTTCTTC,CASSLTSGGRSEQFF
.,13,TRBJ2-1,TRBV3-1/TRBV3-2,.,TGTGCCAGCAGCCACGAACAGGGTTATGAGCAGTTCTTC,CASSHEQGYEQFF
.,10,TRBJ1-1,TRBV6-6,.,TGTGCCACCTGGGGGGGATCGGCTTTCTTT,CATWGGSAFF
.,14,TRBJ2-1,TRBV11-2,.,TGTGCCAGCAGCCCGGGACCATCGGGGCATGAGCAGTTCTTC,CASSPGPSGHEQFF
.,13,TRBJ2-7,TRBV6-5,.,TGTGCCAGCACGCCGACCGGGGCCTACGAGCAGTACTTC,CASTPTGAYEQYF
TRBD2,17,TRBJ2-5,TRBV4-2,.,TGTGCCAGCAGCCAAGATTGGGCACTAGCGGTCGGGGAGACCCAGTACTTC,CASSQDWALAVGETQYF
.,16,TRBJ1-5,TRBV12-1,.,TGTGCCAGCAGCTTTGGGCTGACTAATAGCAATCAGCCCCAGCATTTT,CASSFGLTNSNQPQHF
.,11,TRBJ1-3,TRBV27,.,TGTGCCAGCTCTGCTGGAAACACCATATATTTT,CASSAGNTIYF
.,12,TRBJ2-5,TRBV7-9,.,TGTGCCAGCAGCCAGGCAGGGGAGACCCAGTACTTC,CASSQAGETQYF
.,12,TRBJ1-5,TRBV7-9,.,TGTGCCAGCAGCCTAGACAATCAGCCCCAGCATTTT,CASSLDNQPQHF
.,15,TRBJ1-1,TRBV6-5,.,TGTGCCAGCAGTCCGAGACCGGGGAGATACACTGAAGCTTTCTTT,CASSPRPGRYTEAFF
.,14,TRBJ1-2,TRBV9,once,TGTGCCAGCAGCGGCCAGGGGTTCTGGGATGGCTACACCTTC,CASSGQGFWDGYTF
.,13,TRBJ1-2,TRBV27,.,TGTGCCAGCAGTTCGGGGGTCCCCCATGGCTACACCTTC,CASSSGVPHGYTF
TRBD1,17,TRBJ2-1,TRBV5-1,.,TGCGCCAGCAGCTTGGCCGCCGGGACAGGGAAGTACAATGAGCAGTTCTTC,CASSLAAGTGKYNEQFF
.,12,TRBJ1-1,TRBV12-3/TRBV12-4,.,TGTGCCAGCAGGGCGGGAGGGCCTGAAGCTTTCTTT,CASRAGGPEAFF
TRBD2,16,TRBJ2-7,TRBV9,.,TGTGCCAAATCGGGGCTAGCGGGGGGAACCTCCTACGAGCAGTACTTC,CAKSGLAGGTSYEQYF
TRBD2,15,TRBJ2-7,TRBV5-1,.,TGCGCCAGCAGCCTCGGTCTAGCGGGGCCGTACGAGCAGTACTTC,CASSLGLAGPYEQYF
.,16,TRBJ2-2,TRBV27,.,TGTGCCAGCAGTTTTTTACCGACCCTATCGACCGGGGAGCTGTTTTTT,CASSFLPTLSTGELFF
TRBD1,15,TRBJ1-1,TRBV10-2,.,TGCGCCAGCAGTGAGTCCTGGGACAGGGGGCCTGAAGCTTTCTTT,CASSESWDRGPEAFF
.,15,TRBJ1-2,TRBV5-8,.,TGTGCCAGCAGCTTCCACAGGGTTTTCAGCTATGGCTACACCTTC,CASSFHRVFSYGYTF
TRBD1,14,TRBJ2-7,TRBV6-5,.,TGTGCCAGCAGTTCGGACGGACAGGTCGGCGAGCAGTACTTC,CASSSDGQVGEQYF
.,12,TRBJ2-3,TRBV11-3,.,TGTGCCAGCAGCGAGGGGGGGGATACGCAGTATTTT,CASSEGGDTQYF
TRBD1,16,TRBJ1-2,TRBV5-8,.,TGTGCCAGCAGCTCGGGTACAGGGGGTATCTCCTATGGCTACACCTTC,CASSSGTGGISYGYTF
.,17,TRBJ2-7,TRBV19,.,TGTGCCAGTAGTATAAGAGGACAGGGAGGGCGCTTCTACGAGCAGTACTTC,CASSIRGQGGRFYEQYF
TRBD1,13,TRBJ2-3,TRBV29-1,.,TGCAGCGTCCTCCGGGACAGAAGAGATACGCAGTATTTT,CSVLRDRRDTQYF
TRBD1,14,TRBJ1-3,TRBV2,.,TGTGCCAGCATGGGGACAGGGATCGGAAACACCATATATTTT,CASMGTGIGNTIYF
TRBD1,16,TRBJ1-5,TRBV6-1,once,TGTGCCAGCAGTGAAAAATACAGGGGGCACAATCAGCCCCAGCATTTT,CASSEKYRGHNQPQHF
TRBD1,16,TRBJ1-1,TRBV3-1/TRBV3-2,.,TGTGCCAGCAGCCAAAGGACAGGGGATCGGAACACTGAAGCTTTCTTT,CASSQRTGDRNTEAFF
.,13,TRBJ1-6,TRBV6-2/TRBV6-3,.,TGTGCCAGCAGTTGGACGGAACTTTCACCCCTCCACTTT,CASSWTELSPLHF
.,15,TRBJ2-7,TRBV18,.,TGTGCCAGCTCACCGGCGTCCGGACCCTCCTACGAGCAGTACTTC,CASSPASGPSYEQYF
.,16,TRBJ1-1,TRBV7-9,.,TGTGCCAGCAGCTACAGGATGACAGGAGTGAACACTGAAGCTTTCTTT,CASSYRMTGVNTEAFF
TRBD1,17,TRBJ2-6,TRBV7-6,once,TGTGCCAGCAGCATTCAGGGACAGGGGCCTGGGGCCAACGTCCTGACTTTC,CASSIQGQGPGANVLTF
.,14,TRBJ2-7,TRBV19,once,TGTGCCAGTAGTATTAGGGGCCAGGGGGGCGAGCAGTACTTC,CASSIRGQGGEQYF
TRBD1,13,TRBJ1-1,TRBV6-5,.,TGTGCCAGCAGAGACAGGGCCCCCACTGAAGCTTTCTTT,CASRDRAPTEAFF
TRBD1,15,TRBJ1-6,TRBV11-2,.,TGTGCCAGCAGGGGGACAGGGGGCTATAATTCACCCCTCCACTTT,CASRGTGGYNSPLHF
TRBD1,15,TRBJ1-6,TRBV6-5,.,TGTGCCAGCGTTAGGACAGGGGGCGGGTATTCACCCCTCCACTTT,CASVRTGGGYSPLHF
.,13,TRBJ1-1,TRBV6-6,.,TGTGCCAGTGTTAAAGGCTATAACACTGAAGCTTTCTTT,CASVKGYNTEAFF
.,13,TRBJ2-1,TRBV7-2,.,TGTGCCAGCAGCTTAAGACTGGACAATGAGCAGTTCTTC,CASSLRLDNEQFF
TRBD1,18,TRBJ1-2,TRBV7-2,once,TGTGCCAGCAGCTCATCGATCGGGACAGGGGCCCTACGTGCTGGCTACACCTTC,CASSSSIGTGALRAGYTF
.,14,TRBJ1-1,TRBV27,.,TGTGCCAGCAGTTTGCAGTTCATGAACACTGAAGCTTTCTTT,CASSLQFMNTEAFF
TRBD2,21,TRBJ2-3,TRBV27,.,TGTGCCAGCAGTTTATTCGGGTCTAGCGGGGGTGTGACATCTAGCACAGATACGCAGTATTTT,CASSLFGSSGGVTSSTDTQYF
.,14,TRBJ2-6,TRBV6-2/TRBV6-3,.,TGTGCCAGCAGTTATTTCTCTGGGGCCAACGTCCTGACTTTC,CASSYFSGANVLTF
.,12,TRBJ2-7,TRBV20-1,.,TGCAGTGCTAGTCGGGCTCAAGATGAGCAGTACTTC,CSASRAQDEQYF
.,17,TRBJ2-2,TRBV7-3,.,TGTGCCAGCAGCTTCTCCCCCGACAGGATGAACACCGGGGAGCTGTTTTTT,CASSFSPDRMNTGELFF
.,13,TRBJ2-7,TRBV19,.,TGTGCCAGTAGAGGCAGAGTCTCCTACGAGCAGTACTTC,CASRGRVSYEQYF
.,15,TRBJ1-2,TRBV19,.,TGTGCCAGTAGTGCTCCCAGACAGGCCAACTATGGCTACACCTTC,CASSAPRQANYGYTF
TRBD1,14,TRBJ1-1,TRBV11-2,once,TGTGCCAGCAGCTTAGGGCGGACAGGGATGCATGTTTTCTTT,CASSLGRTGMHVFF
.,15,TRBJ2-3,TRBV3-1/TRBV3-2,.,TGTGCCAGCAGCCAAGCAACCCCAGGGGCAGATACGCAGTATTTT,CASSQATPGADTQYF